Listed here is a single T cell receptor beta chain. What it binds is not known. The data were taken from a study of T-cell memory formation after mild COVID-19. General study points: Day 15 to 85 contracting clones showed balanced CD4/CD8; later expanders leaned CD4+.

TCRdb independently ran MiXCR on the 5' RACE reads; one entry per CDR3 protein. The sample holds 160,000 or so distinct CDR3 sequences, about a third seen once. The V end was cut by 0 bases, the J end by 8 bases, with 11 bases between. The CDR3 is made up of 14 amino acids. Looked up from germline, CDR1 is PRHDT and CDR2 is FYEKMQ (reference sequence). Input material: PBMCs or a T cell subset sorted from them (not recorded which). The sequence came from an adult woman who had mild COVID-19 (a few samples of this study predate the infection). Cell type and time point are not known. The chain uses TRBV13 and TRBJ2-1; no definite D call. The CDR3 nucleotides are TGTGCCAGCAGCTTAGGGTCGCTAGACGATGAGCAGTTCTTC. Encoded protein: CASSLGSLDDEQFF.